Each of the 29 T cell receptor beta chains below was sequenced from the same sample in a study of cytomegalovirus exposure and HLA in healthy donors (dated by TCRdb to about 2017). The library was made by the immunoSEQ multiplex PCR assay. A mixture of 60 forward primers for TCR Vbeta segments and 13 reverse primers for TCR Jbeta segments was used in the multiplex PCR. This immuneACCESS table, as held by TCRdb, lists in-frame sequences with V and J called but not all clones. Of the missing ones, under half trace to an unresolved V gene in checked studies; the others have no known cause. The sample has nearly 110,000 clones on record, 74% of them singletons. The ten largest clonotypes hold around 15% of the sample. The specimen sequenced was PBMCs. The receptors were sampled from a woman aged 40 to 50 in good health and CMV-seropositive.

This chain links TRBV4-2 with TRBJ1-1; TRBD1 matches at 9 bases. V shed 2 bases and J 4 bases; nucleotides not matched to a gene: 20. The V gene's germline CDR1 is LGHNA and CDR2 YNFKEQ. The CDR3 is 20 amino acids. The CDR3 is CASSQRTGVPGQGWGTEAFF. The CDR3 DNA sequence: TGTGCCAGCAGCCAACGTACTGGGGTCCCGGGACAGGGATGGGGCACTGAAGCTTTCTTT.

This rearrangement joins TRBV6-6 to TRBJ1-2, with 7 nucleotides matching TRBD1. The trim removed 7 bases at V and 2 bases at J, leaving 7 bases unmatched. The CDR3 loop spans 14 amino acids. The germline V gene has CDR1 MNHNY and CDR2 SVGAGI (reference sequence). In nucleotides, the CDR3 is TGTGCCAGCATTGAACAGGGGAAAAACTATGGCTACACCTTC. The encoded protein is CASIEQGKNYGYTF.

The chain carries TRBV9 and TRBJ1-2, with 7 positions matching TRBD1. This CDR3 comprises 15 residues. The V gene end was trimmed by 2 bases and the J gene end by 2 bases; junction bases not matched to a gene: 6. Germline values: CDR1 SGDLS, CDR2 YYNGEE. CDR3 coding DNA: TGTGCCAGCAGCGTTGTAGGACAGGACAACTATGGCTACACCTTC. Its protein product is CASSVVGQDNYGYTF.

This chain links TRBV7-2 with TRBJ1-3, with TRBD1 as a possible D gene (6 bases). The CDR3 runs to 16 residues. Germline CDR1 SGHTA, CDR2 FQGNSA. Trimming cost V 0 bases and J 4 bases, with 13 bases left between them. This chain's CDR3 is CASSLAGGRLGNTIYF. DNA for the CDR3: TGTGCCAGCAGCTTAGCGGGGGGGCGCTTAGGAAACACCATATATTTT.

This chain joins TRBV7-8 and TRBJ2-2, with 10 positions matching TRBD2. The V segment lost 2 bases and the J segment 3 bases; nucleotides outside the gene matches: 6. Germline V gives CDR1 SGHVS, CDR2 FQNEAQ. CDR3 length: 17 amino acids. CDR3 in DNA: TGTGCCAGCAGCTTATTGTCAGCGGGGGGGTACACCGGGGAGCTGTTTTTT. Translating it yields CASSLLSAGGYTGELFF. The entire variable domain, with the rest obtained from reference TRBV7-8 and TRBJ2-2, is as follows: GAGVSQSPRYKVAKRGQDVALRCDPISGHVSLFWYQQALGQGPEFLTYFQNEAQLDKSGLPSDRFFAERPEGSVSTLKIQRTQQEDSAVYLCASSLLSAGGYTGELFFGEGSRLTVL.

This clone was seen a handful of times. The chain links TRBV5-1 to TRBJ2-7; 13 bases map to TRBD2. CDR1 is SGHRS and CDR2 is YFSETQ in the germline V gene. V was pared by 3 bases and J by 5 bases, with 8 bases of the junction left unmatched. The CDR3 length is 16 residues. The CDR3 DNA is TGCGCCAGCAGCTATCTGGCCGGGACTAGCGGGAACGAGCAGTACTTC. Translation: CASSYLAGTSGNEQYF. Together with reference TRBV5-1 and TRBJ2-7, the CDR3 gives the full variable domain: KAGVTQTPRYLIKTRGQQVTLSCSPISGHRSVSWYQQTPGQGLQFLFEYFSETQRNKGNFPGRFSGRQFSNSRSEMNVSTLELGDSALYLCASSYLAGTSGNEQYFGPGTRLTVT.

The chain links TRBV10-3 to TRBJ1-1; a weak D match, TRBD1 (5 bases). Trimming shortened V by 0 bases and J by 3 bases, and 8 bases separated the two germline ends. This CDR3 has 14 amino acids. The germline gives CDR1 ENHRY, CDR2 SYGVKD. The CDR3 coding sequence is TGTGCCATCAGTGAGTCGCCGGGGGACACTGAAGCTTTCTTT. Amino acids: CAISESPGDTEAFF.

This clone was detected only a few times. This CDR3 reads CASSSGTGSTEAFF. The CDR3 DNA reads TGTGCCAGCAGCTCTGGGACAGGGTCCACTGAAGCTTTCTTT. The V and J genes are TRBV7-3 and TRBJ1-1; 9 nucleotides match TRBD1. The junction had 4 bases not matched to a gene; V was cut back by 4 bases and J by 4 bases. This CDR3 contains 14 residues. Germline values: CDR1 SGHTA, CDR2 FQGTGA.

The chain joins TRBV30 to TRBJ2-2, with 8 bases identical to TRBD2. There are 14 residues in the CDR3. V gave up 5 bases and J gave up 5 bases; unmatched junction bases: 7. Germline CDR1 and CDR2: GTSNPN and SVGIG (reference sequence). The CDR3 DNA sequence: TGTGCCTGGGAGCGGGGGACTTGGACCGGGGAGCTGTTTTTT. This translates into CAWERGTWTGELFF.

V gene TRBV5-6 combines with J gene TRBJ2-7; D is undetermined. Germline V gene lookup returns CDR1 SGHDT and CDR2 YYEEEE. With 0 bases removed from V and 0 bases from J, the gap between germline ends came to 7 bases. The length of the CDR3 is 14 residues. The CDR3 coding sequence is TGTGCCAGCAGCTTGGGGGCCCTCTCCTACGAGCAGTACTTC. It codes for CASSLGALSYEQYF.

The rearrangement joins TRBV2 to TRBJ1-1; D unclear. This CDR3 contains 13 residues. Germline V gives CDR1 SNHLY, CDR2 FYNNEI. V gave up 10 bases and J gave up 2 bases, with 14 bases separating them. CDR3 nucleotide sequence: TGTGCCACCACCGTCGGGGTCAACACTGAAGCTTTCTTT. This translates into CATTVGVNTEAFF.

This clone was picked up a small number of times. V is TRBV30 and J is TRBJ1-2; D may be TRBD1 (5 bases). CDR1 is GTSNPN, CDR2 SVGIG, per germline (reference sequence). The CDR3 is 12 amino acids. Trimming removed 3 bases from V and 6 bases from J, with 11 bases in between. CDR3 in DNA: TGTGCCTGGAGCAGGGTCTCTGATGGCTACACCTTC. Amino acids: CAWSRVSDGYTF.

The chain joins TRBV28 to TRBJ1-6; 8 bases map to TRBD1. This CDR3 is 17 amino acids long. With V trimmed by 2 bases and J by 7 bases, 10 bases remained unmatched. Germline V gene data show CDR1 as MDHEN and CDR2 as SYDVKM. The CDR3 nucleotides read TGTGCCAGCAGTTTAACACAATATGGACAGGGAAATTCACCCCTCCACTTT. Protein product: CASSLTQYGQGNSPLHF. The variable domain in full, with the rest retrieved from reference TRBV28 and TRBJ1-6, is DVKVTQSSRYLVKRTGEKVFLECVQDMDHENMFWYRQDPGLGLRLIYFSYDVKMKEKGDIPEGYSVSREKKERFSLILESASTNQTSMYLCASSLTQYGQGNSPLHFGNGTRLTVT.

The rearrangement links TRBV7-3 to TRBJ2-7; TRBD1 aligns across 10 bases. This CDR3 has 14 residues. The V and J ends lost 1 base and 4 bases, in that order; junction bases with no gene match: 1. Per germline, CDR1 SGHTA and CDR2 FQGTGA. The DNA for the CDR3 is TGTGCCAGCAGCTTAATGGGACAGGGGTACGAGCAGTACTTC. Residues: CASSLMGQGYEQYF.

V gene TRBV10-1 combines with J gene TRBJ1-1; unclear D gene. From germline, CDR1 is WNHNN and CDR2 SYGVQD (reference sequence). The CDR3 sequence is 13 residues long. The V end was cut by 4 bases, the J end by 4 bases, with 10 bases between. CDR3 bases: TGCGCCAGCAGTGTGAGGGTGTGCACTGAAGCTTTCTTT. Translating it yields CASSVRVCTEAFF.

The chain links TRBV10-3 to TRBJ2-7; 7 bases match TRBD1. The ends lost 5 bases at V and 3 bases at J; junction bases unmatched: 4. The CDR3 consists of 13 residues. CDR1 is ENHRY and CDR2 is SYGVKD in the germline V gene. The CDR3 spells CAISRDSFYEQYF. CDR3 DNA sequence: TGTGCCATCAGTAGGGACAGCTTCTACGAGCAGTACTTC.

Here the CDR3 DNA reads TGTGCCAGCAGCCGCATTCAACAGGGGCAGAACACTGAAGCTTTCTTT. It specifies CASSRIQQGQNTEAFF. V usage is TRBV5-4 and J usage is TRBJ1-1; 7 positions match TRBD1. V shed 4 bases and J 1 base; nucleotides not matched to a gene: 10. Germline V gene lookup returns CDR1 SGHNT and CDR2 YYREEE (reference sequence). The CDR3 is 16 residues long.

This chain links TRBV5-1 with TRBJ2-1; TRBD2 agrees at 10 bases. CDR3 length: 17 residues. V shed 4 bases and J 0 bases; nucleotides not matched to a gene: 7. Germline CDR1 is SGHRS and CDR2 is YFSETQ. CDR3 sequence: CASSTGLAEISYNEQFF. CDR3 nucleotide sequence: TGCGCCAGCAGCACCGGACTAGCGGAAATCTCCTACAATGAGCAGTTCTTC.

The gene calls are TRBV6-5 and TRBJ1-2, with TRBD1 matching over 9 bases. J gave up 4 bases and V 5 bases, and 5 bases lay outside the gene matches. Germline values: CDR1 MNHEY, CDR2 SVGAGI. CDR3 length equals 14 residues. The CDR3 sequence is CASSGQGQVYGYTF. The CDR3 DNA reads TGTGCCAGCAGTGGACAGGGGCAAGTCTATGGCTACACCTTC.

The CDR3: CATRGKREQETQYF. CDR3 in DNA: TGTGCCACTCGGGGGAAGCGGGAACAAGAGACCCAGTACTTC. The chain is built from TRBV10-3 and TRBJ2-5; 7 bases line up with TRBD2. This CDR3 has 14 residues. CDR1 is ENHRY and CDR2 is SYGVKD in the germline V gene. J was trimmed by 2 bases and V by 10 bases; bases with no gene match: 10.

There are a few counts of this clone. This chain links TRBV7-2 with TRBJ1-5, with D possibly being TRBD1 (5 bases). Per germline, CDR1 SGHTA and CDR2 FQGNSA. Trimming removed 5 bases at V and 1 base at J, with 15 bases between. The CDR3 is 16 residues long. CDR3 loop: CASSPSGLSSNQPQHF. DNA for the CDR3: TGTGCCAGCAGCCCCTCAGGGCTTTCAAGCAATCAGCCCCAGCATTTT. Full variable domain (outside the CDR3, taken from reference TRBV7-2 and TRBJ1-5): GAGVSQSPSNKVTEKGKDVELRCDPISGHTALYWYRQSLGQGLEFLIYFQGNSAPDKSGLPSDRFSAERTGGSVSTLTIQRTQQEDSAVYLCASSPSGLSSNQPQHFGDGTRLSIL.

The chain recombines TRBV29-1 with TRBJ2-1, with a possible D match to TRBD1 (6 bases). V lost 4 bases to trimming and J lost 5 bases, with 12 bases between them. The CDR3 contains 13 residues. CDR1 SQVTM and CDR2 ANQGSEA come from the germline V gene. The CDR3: CSVGATGHNEQFF. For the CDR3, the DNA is TGCAGCGTTGGGGCAACAGGGCACAATGAGCAGTTCTTC.

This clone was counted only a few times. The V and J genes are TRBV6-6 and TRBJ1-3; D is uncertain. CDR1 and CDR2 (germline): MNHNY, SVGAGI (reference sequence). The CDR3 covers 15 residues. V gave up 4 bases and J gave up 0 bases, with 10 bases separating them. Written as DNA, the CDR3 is TGTGCCAGCAGTTCCCTAGGTCGCTCTGGAAACACCATATATTTT. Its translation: CASSSLGRSGNTIYF.

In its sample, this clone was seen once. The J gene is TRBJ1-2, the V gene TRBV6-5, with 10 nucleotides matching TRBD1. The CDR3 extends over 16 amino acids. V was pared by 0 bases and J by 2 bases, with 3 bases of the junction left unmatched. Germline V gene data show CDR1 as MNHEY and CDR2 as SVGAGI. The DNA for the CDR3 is TGTGCCAGCAGTTACTCGAGGACAGGGGGAAACTATGGCTACACCTTC. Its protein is CASSYSRTGGNYGYTF.

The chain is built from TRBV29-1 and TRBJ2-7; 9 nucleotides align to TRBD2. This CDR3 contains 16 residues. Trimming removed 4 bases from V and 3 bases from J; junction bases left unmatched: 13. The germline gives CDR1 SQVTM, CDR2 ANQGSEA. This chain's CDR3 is CSVVTSGLFPSYEQYF. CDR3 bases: TGCAGCGTTGTGACTAGCGGCCTCTTCCCGAGCTACGAGCAGTACTTC.

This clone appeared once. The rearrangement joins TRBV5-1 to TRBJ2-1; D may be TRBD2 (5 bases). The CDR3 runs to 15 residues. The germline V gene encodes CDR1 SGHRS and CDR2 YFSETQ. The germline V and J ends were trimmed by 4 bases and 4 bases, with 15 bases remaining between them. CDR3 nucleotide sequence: TGCGCCAGCAGCCCGAGGGCGGGCCTGTACAATGAGCAGTTCTTC. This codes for CASSPRAGLYNEQFF.

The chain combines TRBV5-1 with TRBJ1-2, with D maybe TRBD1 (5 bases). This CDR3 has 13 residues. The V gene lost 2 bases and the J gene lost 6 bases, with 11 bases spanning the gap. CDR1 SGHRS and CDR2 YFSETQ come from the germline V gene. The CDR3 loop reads CASSLGHGDGYTF. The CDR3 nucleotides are TGCGCCAGCAGCTTAGGACATGGAGATGGCTACACCTTC.

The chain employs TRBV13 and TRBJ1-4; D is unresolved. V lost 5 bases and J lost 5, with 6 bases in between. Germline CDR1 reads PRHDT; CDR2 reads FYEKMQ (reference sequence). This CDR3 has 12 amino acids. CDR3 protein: CASSPSNEKLFF. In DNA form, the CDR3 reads TGTGCCAGCAGCCCGTCCAATGAAAAACTGTTTTTT.

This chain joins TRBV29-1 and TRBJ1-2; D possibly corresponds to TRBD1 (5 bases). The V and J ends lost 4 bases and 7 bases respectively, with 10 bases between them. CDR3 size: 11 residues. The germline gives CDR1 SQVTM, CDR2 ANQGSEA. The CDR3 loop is CSVVQGSGYTF. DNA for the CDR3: TGCAGCGTTGTGCAGGGATCTGGCTACACCTTC.